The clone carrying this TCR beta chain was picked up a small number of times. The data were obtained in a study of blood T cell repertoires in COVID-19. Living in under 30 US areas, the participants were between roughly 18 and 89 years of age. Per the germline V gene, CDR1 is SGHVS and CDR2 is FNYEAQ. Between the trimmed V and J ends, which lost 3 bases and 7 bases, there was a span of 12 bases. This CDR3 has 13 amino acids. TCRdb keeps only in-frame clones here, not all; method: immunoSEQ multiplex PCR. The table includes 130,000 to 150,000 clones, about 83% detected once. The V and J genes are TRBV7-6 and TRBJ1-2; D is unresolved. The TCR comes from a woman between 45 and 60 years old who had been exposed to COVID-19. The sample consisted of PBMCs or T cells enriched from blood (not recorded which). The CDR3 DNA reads TGTGCCAGCAGCTTCTCTGGGCTAAGTGGCTACACCTTC. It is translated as CASSFSGLSGYTF.